This paragraph covers one TCR beta chain sequence. Its antigen is unknown. The data stem from a study of OX40 agonist ivuxolimab in advanced cancers. Study conclusions and caveats: Both CD4+ and CD8+ T cell populations in blood had undergone clonal expansion by week 6 at 0.1 to 3.0 mg/kg. More expanded clones were seen, on average, in CD8+ T cells than in CD4+.

The CDR3 is 17 residues long. Germline V gives CDR1 SGHTA, CDR2 FQGTGA. The J segment lost 7 bases and the V segment lost 5 bases, leaving 12 bases of the junction unmatched. Clones were read by immunoSEQ multiplex PCR, and TCRdb kept only the in-frame ones, dropping some. The sample gives 70,000 to 95,000 clones, over 75% of which show up once; 4.1% is in the top ten. The specimen was CD4+ or CD8+ T cells sorted from blood, collected in a trial of the OX40 agonist ivuxolimab. The rearrangement links TRBV7-3 to TRBJ2-1; 12 bases are a match to TRBD2. The receptor was derived from an adult with an advanced solid tumor such as melanoma, head and neck, liver or kidney cancer. The DNA of the CDR3 is TGTGCCAGCAGCCCATCTAGCGGGAGGGCCGACGGTAATGAGCAGTTCTTC. This encodes CASSPSSGRADGNEQFF.